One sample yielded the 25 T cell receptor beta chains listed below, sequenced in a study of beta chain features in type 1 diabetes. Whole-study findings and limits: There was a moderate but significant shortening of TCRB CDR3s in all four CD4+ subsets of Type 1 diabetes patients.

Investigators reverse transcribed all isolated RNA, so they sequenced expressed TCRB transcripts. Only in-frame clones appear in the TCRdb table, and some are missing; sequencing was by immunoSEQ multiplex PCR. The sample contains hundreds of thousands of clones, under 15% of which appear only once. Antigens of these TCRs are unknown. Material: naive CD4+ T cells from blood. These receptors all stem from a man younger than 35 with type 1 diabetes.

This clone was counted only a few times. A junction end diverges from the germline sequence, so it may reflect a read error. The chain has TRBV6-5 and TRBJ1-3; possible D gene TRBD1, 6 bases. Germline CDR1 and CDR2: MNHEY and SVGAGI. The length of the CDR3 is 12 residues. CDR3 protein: CASTSSGGEVEF. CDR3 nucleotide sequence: TGTGCCAGCACTTCGTCTGGGGGCGAAGTAGAATTT.

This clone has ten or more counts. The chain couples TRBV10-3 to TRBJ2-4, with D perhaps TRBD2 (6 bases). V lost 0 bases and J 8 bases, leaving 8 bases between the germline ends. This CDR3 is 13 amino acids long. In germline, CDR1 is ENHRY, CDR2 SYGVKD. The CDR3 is CAISESGGDIQYF. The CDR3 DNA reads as TGTGCCATCAGTGAGTCGGGGGGAGACATTCAGTACTTC.

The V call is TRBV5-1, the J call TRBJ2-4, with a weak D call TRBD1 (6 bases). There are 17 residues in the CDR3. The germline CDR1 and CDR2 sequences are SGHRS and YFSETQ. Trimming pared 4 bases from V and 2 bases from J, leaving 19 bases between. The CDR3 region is CASSPNRDGGTKNIQYF. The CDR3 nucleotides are TGCGCCAGCAGCCCGAACAGGGATGGAGGCACCAAAAACATTCAGTACTTC.

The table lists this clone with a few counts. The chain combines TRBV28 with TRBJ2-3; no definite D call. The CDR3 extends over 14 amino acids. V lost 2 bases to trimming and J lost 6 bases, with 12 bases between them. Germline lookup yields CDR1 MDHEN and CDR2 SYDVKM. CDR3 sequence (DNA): TGTGCCAGCAGTTTAGGACCGAGCCTGGATACGCAGTATTTT. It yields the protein CASSLGPSLDTQYF.

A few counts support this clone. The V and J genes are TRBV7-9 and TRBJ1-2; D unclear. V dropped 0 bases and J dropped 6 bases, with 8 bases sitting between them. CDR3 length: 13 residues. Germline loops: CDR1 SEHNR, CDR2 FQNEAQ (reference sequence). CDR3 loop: CASSLAETDGYTF. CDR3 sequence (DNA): TGTGCCAGCAGCTTAGCAGAGACCGATGGCTACACCTTC.

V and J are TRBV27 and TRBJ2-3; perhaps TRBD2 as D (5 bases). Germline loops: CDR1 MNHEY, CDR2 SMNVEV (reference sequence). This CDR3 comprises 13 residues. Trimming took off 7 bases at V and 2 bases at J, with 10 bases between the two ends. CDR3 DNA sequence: TGTGCCAGCACTCGGGGAGACACAGATACGCAGTATTTT. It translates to CASTRGDTDTQYF.

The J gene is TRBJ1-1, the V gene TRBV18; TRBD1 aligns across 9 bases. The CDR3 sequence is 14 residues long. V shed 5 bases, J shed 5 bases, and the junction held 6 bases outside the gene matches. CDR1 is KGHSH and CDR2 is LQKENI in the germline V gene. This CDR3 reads CASSAGTGRTEAFF. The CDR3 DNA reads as TGTGCCAGCTCAGCTGGGACAGGGAGGACTGAAGCTTTCTTT.

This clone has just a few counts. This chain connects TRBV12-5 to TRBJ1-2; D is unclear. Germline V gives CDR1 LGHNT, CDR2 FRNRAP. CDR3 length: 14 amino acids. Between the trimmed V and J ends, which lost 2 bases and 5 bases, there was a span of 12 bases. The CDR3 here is CASGLTTEEYGYTF. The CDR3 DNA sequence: TGTGCTAGTGGTTTGACGACTGAAGAGTATGGCTACACCTTC. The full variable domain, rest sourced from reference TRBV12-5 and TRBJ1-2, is DARVTQTPRHKVTEMGQEVTMRCQPILGHNTVFWYRQTMMQGLELLAYFRNRAPLDDSGMPKDRFSAEMPDATLATLKIQPSEPRDSAVYFCASGLTTEEYGYTFGSGTRLTVV.

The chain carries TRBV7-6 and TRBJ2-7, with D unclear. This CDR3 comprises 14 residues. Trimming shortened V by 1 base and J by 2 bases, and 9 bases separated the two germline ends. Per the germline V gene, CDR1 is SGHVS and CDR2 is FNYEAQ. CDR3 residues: CASSLVSQPYEQYF. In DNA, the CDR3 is TGTGCCAGCAGCTTAGTAAGTCAGCCCTACGAGCAGTACTTC. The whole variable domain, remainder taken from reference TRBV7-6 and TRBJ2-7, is GAGVSQSPRYKVTKRGQDVALRCDPISGHVSLYWYRQALGQGPEFLTYFNYEAQQDKSGLPNDRFSAERPEGSISTLTIQRTEQRDSAMYRCASSLVSQPYEQYFGPGTRLTVT.

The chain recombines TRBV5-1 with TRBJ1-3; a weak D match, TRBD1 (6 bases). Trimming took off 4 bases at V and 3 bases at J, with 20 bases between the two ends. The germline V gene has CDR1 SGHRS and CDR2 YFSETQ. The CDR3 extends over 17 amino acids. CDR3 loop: CASSNATGPIFGNTIYF. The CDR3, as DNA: TGCGCCAGCAGCAATGCGACAGGCCCAATCTTTGGAAACACCATATATTTT.

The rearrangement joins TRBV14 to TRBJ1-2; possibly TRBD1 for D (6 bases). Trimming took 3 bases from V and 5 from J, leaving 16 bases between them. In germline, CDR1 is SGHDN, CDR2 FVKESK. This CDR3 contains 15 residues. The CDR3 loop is CASSHTEQGRYGYTF. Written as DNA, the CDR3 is TGTGCCAGCAGCCATACCGAACAGGGTCGATATGGCTACACCTTC.

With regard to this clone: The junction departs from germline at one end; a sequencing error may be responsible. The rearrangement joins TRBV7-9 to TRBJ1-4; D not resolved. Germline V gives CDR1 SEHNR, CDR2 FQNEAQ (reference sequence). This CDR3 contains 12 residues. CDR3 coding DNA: TGTGCCAGCAGCTTAGCGAACACGGGGTTGATTTTT. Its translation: CASSLANTGLIF.

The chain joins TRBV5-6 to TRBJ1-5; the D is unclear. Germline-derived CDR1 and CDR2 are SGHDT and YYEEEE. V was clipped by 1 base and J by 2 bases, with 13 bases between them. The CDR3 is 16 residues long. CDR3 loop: CASSLYGGDGNQPQHF. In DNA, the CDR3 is TGTGCCAGCAGCTTGTACGGAGGTGACGGCAATCAGCCCCAGCATTTT.

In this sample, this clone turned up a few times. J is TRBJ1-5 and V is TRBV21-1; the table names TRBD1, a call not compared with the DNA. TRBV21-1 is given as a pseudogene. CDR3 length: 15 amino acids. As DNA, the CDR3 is TGTGCCAGCAGCCTCGCTAGGGGGCCCAATCAGCCCCAGCATTTT. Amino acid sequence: CASSLARGPNQPQHF.

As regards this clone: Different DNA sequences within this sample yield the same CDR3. CDR3 coding DNA: TGTGCCAGCAGCTTACGGTACTCCTACGAGCAGTACTTC. Translated: CASSLRYSYEQYF. J is TRBJ2-7 and V is TRBV13; D gene uncertain. Germline V gene lookup returns CDR1 PRHDT and CDR2 FYEKMQ (reference sequence). V lost 2 bases and J 0 bases, leaving 5 bases between the germline ends. The length of the CDR3 is 13 residues.

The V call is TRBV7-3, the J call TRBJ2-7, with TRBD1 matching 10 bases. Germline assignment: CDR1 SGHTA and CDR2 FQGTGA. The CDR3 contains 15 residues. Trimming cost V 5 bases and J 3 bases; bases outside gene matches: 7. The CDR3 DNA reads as TGTGCCAGCAGCCCCCAGGGACAGGGGATCTACGAGCAGTACTTC. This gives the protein CASSPQGQGIYEQYF.

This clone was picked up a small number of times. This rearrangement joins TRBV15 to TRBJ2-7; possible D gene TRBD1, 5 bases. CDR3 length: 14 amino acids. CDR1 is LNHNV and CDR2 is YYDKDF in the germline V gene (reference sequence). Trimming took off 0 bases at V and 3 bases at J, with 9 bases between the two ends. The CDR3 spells CATSRDPGNYEQYF. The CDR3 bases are TGTGCCACCAGCAGAGACCCAGGGAACTACGAGCAGTACTTC.

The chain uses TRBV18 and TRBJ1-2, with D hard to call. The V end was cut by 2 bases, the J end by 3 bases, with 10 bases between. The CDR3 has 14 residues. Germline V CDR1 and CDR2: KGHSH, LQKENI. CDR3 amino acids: CASSPRGEDYGYTF. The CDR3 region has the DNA TGTGCCAGCTCACCAAGAGGCGAGGACTATGGCTACACCTTC.

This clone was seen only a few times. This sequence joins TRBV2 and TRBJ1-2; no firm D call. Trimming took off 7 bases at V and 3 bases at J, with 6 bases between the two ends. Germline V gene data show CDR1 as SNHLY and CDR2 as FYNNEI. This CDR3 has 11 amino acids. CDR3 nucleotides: TGTGCCAGCATTCAAGACTATGGCTACACCTTC. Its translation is CASIQDYGYTF. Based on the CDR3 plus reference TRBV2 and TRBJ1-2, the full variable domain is EPEVTQTPSHQVTQMGQEVILRCVPISNHLYFYWYRQILGQKVEFLVSFYNNEISEKSEIFDDQFSVERPDGSNFTLKIRSTKLEDSAMYFCASIQDYGYTFGSGTRLTVV.

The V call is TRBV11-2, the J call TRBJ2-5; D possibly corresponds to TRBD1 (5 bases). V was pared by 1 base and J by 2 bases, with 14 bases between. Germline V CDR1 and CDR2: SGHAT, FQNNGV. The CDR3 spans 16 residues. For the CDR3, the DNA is TGTGCCAGCAGCTTAGCTGGTGGTCAGGGACAAGAGACCCAGTACTTC. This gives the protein CASSLAGGQGQETQYF.

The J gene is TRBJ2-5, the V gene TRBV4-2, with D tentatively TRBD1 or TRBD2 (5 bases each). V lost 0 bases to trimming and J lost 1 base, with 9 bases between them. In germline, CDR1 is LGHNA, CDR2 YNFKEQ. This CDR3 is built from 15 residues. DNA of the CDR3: TGTGCCAGCAGCCAAGAAAGGGACGGCCAAGAGACCCAGTACTTC. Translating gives CASSQERDGQETQYF.

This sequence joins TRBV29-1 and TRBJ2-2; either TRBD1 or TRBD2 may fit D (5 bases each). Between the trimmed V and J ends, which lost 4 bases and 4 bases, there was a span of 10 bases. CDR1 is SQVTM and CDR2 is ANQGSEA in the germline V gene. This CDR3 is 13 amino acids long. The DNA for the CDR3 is TGCAGCGTTGCCCATGGGGGCACCGGGGAGCTGTTTTTT. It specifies CSVAHGGTGELFF.

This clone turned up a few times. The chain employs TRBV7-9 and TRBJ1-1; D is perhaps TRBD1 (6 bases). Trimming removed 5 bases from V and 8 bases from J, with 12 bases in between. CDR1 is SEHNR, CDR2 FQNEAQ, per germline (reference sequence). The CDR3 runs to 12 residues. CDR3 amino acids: CASSPEGQEAFF. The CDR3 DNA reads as TGTGCCAGCAGCCCCGAAGGACAGGAAGCTTTCTTT.

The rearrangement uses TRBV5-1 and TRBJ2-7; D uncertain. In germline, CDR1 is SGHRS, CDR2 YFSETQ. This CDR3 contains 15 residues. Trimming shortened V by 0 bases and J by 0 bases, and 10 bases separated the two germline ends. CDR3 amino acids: CASSLGLPPSYEQYF. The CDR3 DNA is TGCGCCAGCAGCTTGGGGCTCCCGCCCTCCTACGAGCAGTACTTC.

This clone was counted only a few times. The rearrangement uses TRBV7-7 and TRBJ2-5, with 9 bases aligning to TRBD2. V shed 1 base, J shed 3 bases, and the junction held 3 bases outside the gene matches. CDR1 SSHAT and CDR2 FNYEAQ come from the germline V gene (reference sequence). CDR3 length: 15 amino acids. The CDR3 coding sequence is TGTGCCAGCAGCTTAGGGGTAGCGGGGGAAGAGACCCAGTACTTC. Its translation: CASSLGVAGEETQYF.